This T cell receptor beta chain was obtained from a study of T cell repertoires in cytomegalovirus infection. Study-wide background: A matching HLA type, together with CMV infection, was signaled by public TCR beta signatures. General study findings and limits: Adding up the frequency of public TCR beta families identified people who carried CMV plus the relevant HLA. HLA-C-restricted CMV-specific TCR beta clonotypes were dominant in the ex vivo response.

Note on this clonotype: Its specificity is unknown.

MiXCR, run by TCRdb on the reads, gives a single entry per CDR3 protein. The sample has about 300,000 distinct CDR3 sequences; about 26% are singletons. The CDR3 covers 11 residues. V shed 9 bases and J shed 2 bases, with 8 bases lying between them. Germline V lookup: CDR1 MDHEN, CDR2 SYDVKM. Specimen: PBMCs. V gene TRBV28 combines with J gene TRBJ2-7; the D gene is possibly TRBD2 (5 bases). The clonotype was recovered from a human donor in good health (CMV status not recorded). Some clones in this sample may be carry-over from other donors' samples. The CDR3 DNA reads TGTGCCAGTCGGGATCCCTACGAGCAGTACTTC. It codes for CASRDPYEQYF.